Reported below is one TCR beta chain. The trim removed 4 bases at V and 0 bases at J, leaving 4 bases unmatched. The CDR3 length is 15 residues. The germline gives CDR1 SGHTA, CDR2 FQGTGA. This sample is drawn from a study of blood T cell repertoires in COVID-19. Across the study: The United States, Italy and Spain supplied acute and convalescent COVID-19 samples.

The authors' processing: By means of reference gene primer amplification, nucleated cell counts were estimated. The data were produced by immunoSEQ multiplex PCR, yet TCRdb's version contains in-frame clones alone and is incomplete. D and trimming were read from the DNA, whereas the V and J calls and clone size are those reported in that table. Of some 150,000 clones listed, approximately 83% are singletons. Source material: peripheral blood. This clonotype was sampled from a man between 65 and 80 years old with acute or convalescent COVID-19. This chain connects TRBV7-3 to TRBJ2-3; 7 bases are shared with TRBD1. In nucleotides, the CDR3 is TGTGCCAGCAGCTCGGACAGGACCAGCACAGATACGCAGTATTTT. Translated, it gives CASSSDRTSTDTQYF.